This T cell receptor (beta chain) was obtained from a study of beta chain features in type 1 diabetes (dated by TCRdb to the late 2010s). About the study as a whole: Patients and healthy donors did not differ in mean age, gender distribution, total cell number or subset yield. A total of 100 million to 110 million sorted cells were examined across all samples, and a strong correlation was observed between cell number per subset and RNA yield. In the study, TCRB repertoires of sorted circulating CD4+ T cell subsets from recently diagnosed type 1 diabetes patients were compared with those of matched healthy donors. Regulatory and stem cell-like memory subsets were obtained from only 8 patients and roughly 8 healthy donors, while naive and central memory subsets were obtained from all 28 donors.

Comment on this clone: This clone's antigen is unknown. One base away there is no much larger clone; base qualities are not given.

Study-level results and caveats: Naive, central memory and regulatory TCRB repertoires appeared to be more alike among patients than among healthy donors. Because the HLA sub-analyses included only small numbers of individuals, any influence of HLA type on TCRB rearrangement was left unresolved. Because cDNA was sequenced instead of genomic DNA, highly expressing activated cells could be over-represented, though the groups showed no difference in activation or CD3 levels. Shorter templates might have been favored by PCR, but patient and control samples were amplified and corrected together, so both groups would have been affected equally by any skew. Type 1 diabetes patients showed a moderate but significant shortening of TCRB CDR3 length in all four CD4+ subsets. Patients with type 1 diabetes made fewer insertions and deleted more nucleotides at VDJ recombination sites, implying thymic rearrangement abnormalities.

The entire isolated RNA was reverse transcribed using the High Capacity cDNA Reverse Transcription Kit, and thus expressed TCRB transcripts were sequenced. Deep immunoSEQ sequencing was applied to naive, central memory and regulatory T cell samples, giving an average of around 3.8 million total reads per sample. Sorted cells were lysed in RLT buffer and RNA was extracted with DNase-treated RNeasy Micro or Mini kits, depending on cell number. To prevent cross-contamination, every cell subset was processed on its own, while patient and healthy donor samples were processed together. TCRB sequences were amplified from cDNA with the immunoSEQ multiplex PCR, producing 87-bp fragments spanning the CDR3 region. Sequencing of the amplicons was performed on the Illumina HiSeq platform. The paper's data handling went like this. PCR bias was computationally corrected using synthetic template baselines, reads within Hamming distance 2 were collapsed, and singletons that could not be merged were discarded. Reads were aligned against IMGT to assign V, D and J genes, CDR3 length and insertions or deletions at six rearrangement sites. Within each subset, clonotype counts were normalized to sorted cell number, and only after that were true diversity and Gini coefficients computed with the tcR R package. The overlap coefficient, calculated on TCRB nucleotide sequences, was used to measure repertoire sharing. Out-of-frame TCRB sequences from naive cells were analyzed to stand in for the pre-selection repertoire. This immuneACCESS table, as held by TCRdb, lists in-frame sequences with V and J called but not all clones. Of the missing ones, under half trace to an unresolved V gene in checked studies; the others have no known cause. Clone size and V and J calls were adopted from that table, with D and trimming inferred from the DNA. Counted in this sample were 250,000 to 300,000 clones; less than 30% of them appeared once. The ten largest clones capture approximately 0.011% of the sample.

Each donor gave one peripheral blood draw, roughly 120 mL on average, collected into heparinised tubes. A BD FACSAria II and a panel including CD45RO, CCR7, CD25, CD127, CD95 and CD27 were used to sort naive, central memory, regulatory and stem cell-like memory CD4+ T cells. All sorted populations exceeded 95% purity. PBMCs were separated immediately by Lymphoprep density gradient centrifugation and were stained directly, without being cultured. So that batch effects would be minimized, each experiment stained and sorted samples in pairs, pairing one healthy donor with one patient. The specimen was naive CD4+ T cells from blood. Sample cell subset or site, as interpreted from the label and publication: true naive CD4+ T cells. The TCR was taken from a woman aged 25 to 39 with type 1 diabetes.

The CDR3 reads CAAHSGTGSNEQYF. The bases read TGTGCCGCACACTCCGGGACAGGTTCCAACGAGCAGTACTTC. The rearranged segments are TRBV6-6 and TRBJ2-7; the central 8 bases match TRBD1. Measured from the cysteine to the phenylalanine, the CDR3 is 14 residues long. Only the CDR3 part of the read is kept: 42 bases, read in frame from the first base. Unmatched junction bases come to 14, with V trimmed by 11 bases and J by 5 bases. CDR1 and CDR2 were assigned from the germline V gene (reference sequence) as MNHNY and SVGAGI.